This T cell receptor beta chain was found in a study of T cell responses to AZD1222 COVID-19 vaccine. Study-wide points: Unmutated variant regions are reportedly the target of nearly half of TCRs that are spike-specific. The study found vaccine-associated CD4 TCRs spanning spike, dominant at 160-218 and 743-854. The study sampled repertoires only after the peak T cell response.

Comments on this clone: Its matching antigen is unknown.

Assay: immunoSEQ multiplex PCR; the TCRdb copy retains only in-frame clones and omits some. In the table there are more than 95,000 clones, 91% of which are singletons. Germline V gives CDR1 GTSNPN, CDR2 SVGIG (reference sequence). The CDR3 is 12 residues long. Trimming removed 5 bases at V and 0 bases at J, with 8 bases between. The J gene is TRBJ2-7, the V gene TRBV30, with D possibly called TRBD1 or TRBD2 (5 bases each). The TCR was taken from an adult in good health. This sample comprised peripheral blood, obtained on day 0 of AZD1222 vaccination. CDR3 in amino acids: CAWAGSSYEQYF. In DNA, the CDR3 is TGTGCCTGGGCAGGGAGCTCCTACGAGCAGTACTTC.